This section outlines one T cell receptor beta chain sequence together with its context. Its antigen remains unidentified. After removal of 5 bases from V and 4 bases from J, the junction contained 13 bases not matched to a gene. Looked up from germline, CDR1 is MNHEY and CDR2 is SMNVEV (reference sequence). The CDR3 totals 16 residues. The sample comes from a study of shared clonotypes between healthy human individuals. Whole-study results and caveats: Sorted-subset samples were not fully sequenced, rarefaction indicated. Clonotypes which were not shared had lower generation probabilities than clonotypes that all four donors shared.

Naive CD8 cells lacked CD45RO, underwent positive selection for CCR7 and left out terminally differentiated effector memory CD45RA+ cells. Genomic DNA (from each subset) was split evenly across several immunoSEQ plates. When replicate PCRs were run on sorted subsets, they used about 220 ng DNA, some 29,000 T cell genomes. Measured with immunoSEQ multiplex PCR; TCRdb has only the in-frame clones, and not every one. The sample has 630,000 or so clones; 98% are singletons. Source material: naive CD8+ T cells sorted from blood. This TCR derives from a man aged 30 to 39 in good health. This sequence joins TRBV27 and TRBJ2-5; TRBD1 matches 7 bases. CDR3 bases: TGTGCCAGCAGTAAAATGGACAGGCGGTCCGCAGAGACCCAGTACTTC. This gives the protein CASSKMDRRSAETQYF.